Shown below are 21 T cell receptor beta chains from a single sample sequenced in a study of OX40 agonist ivuxolimab in advanced cancers. The assay was immunoSEQ multiplex PCR, and TCRdb's table has in-frame clones only and misses some. This table has about 25,000 clones, 70% to 90% appearing once. The sample here was CD4+ or CD8+ T cells sorted from blood, taken in a trial of the OX40 agonist ivuxolimab. Receptor source: an adult with an advanced solid tumor such as melanoma, head and neck, liver or kidney cancer.

The J gene is TRBJ1-1, the V gene TRBV5-8; D may be TRBD1 (5 bases). The CDR3 has 14 residues. Germline V gene data show CDR1 as SGHTS and CDR2 as YDEGEE. V was pared by 2 bases and J by 4 bases, with 12 bases between. The CDR3 region is CASSFPSGGTEAFF. For the CDR3, the DNA is TGTGCCAGCAGCTTCCCATCCGGGGGCACTGAAGCTTTCTTT.

This chain links TRBV11-2 with TRBJ2-1; D gene ambiguous. The germline V gene encodes CDR1 SGHAT and CDR2 FQNNGV. V was shortened by 5 bases and J by 0 bases, with 11 bases between the two germline ends. This CDR3 has 15 residues. This CDR3 reads CASSLGESSYNEQFF. CDR3 nucleotides: TGTGCCAGCAGCCTAGGAGAGAGCTCCTACAATGAGCAGTTCTTC.

This clone was recorded once. The chain joins TRBV7-8 to TRBJ1-5; D not certain. From germline, CDR1 is SGHVS and CDR2 FQNEAQ. V was shortened by 5 bases and J by 5 bases, with 13 bases between the two germline ends. The CDR3 loop spans 14 amino acids. The CDR3 sequence: CASSPRDWDQPQHF. CDR3 bases: TGTGCCAGCAGCCCCCGAGACTGGGATCAGCCCCAGCATTTT.

V gene TRBV27 combines with J gene TRBJ2-3; TRBD2 agrees at 15 bases. With 0 bases clipped from V and 11 bases from J, the junction kept 3 bases outside the gene matches. CDR1 MNHEY and CDR2 SMNVEV come from the germline V gene (reference sequence). The CDR3 spans 15 residues. DNA of the CDR3: TGTGCCAGCAGTTTATCTTGGACTAGCGGGGGGGGGCAGTATTTT. It is translated as CASSLSWTSGGGQYF.

The rearrangement joins TRBV2 to TRBJ2-7; D is ambiguous. The CDR3 runs to 14 residues. The V end was cut by 5 bases, the J end by 0 bases, with 11 bases between. Germline V lookup: CDR1 SNHLY, CDR2 FYNNEI. The CDR3 DNA sequence: TGTGCCAGCAGTCCTCTCCTCAGCTCCTACGAGCAGTACTTC. It translates to CASSPLLSSYEQYF. Complete variable domain (other parts from reference TRBV2 and TRBJ2-7): EPEVTQTPSHQVTQMGQEVILRCVPISNHLYFYWYRQILGQKVEFLVSFYNNEISEKSEIFDDQFSVERPDGSNFTLKIRSTKLEDSAMYFCASSPLLSSYEQYFGPGTRLTVT.

The chain combines TRBV15 with TRBJ2-1; no clear D gene. The germline V gene encodes CDR1 LNHNV and CDR2 YYDKDF (reference sequence). V shed 5 bases and J shed 4 bases, with 12 bases lying between them. This CDR3 region has 14 residues. DNA of the CDR3: TGTGCCACCAGCGGTTCTTACACTTACAATGAGCAGTTCTTC. This gives the protein CATSGSYTYNEQFF.

The rearrangement uses TRBV21-1 and TRBJ2-7; TRBD1 is the table's D call and was not checked against the DNA. TRBV21-1 is noted as a pseudogene. The CDR3 extends over 18 amino acids. The CDR3 nucleotides read TGTGCCAGCAGCAATTTGCACAGGGGTAATGGAAGGCCCTACGAGCAGTACTTC. Amino acids: CASSNLHRGNGRPYEQYF.

This chain joins TRBV19 and TRBJ2-7; 9 nucleotides agree with TRBD2. Trimming at V came to 3 bases and at J to 0 bases, leaving 3 bases not matched to a gene. This CDR3 is built from 15 residues. Germline CDR1 LNHDA, CDR2 SQIVND (reference sequence). The CDR3 DNA follows: TGTGCCAGTAGTATCGCTAGCGGGATCTCCTACGAGCAGTACTTC. Translating gives CASSIASGISYEQYF.

Here the CDR3 reads CASSQGQGVGGGYTF. The CDR3 nucleotides are TGTGCCAGCAGCCAGGGACAGGGGGTGGGCGGTGGCTACACCTTC. The gene calls are TRBV4-2 and TRBJ1-2, with 11 bases matching TRBD1. The CDR3 covers 15 residues. Germline V lookup: CDR1 LGHNA, CDR2 YNFKEQ. Losses at the gene ends were 3 bases for V and 7 bases for J; bases not matched to a gene: 7.

The chain employs TRBV27 and TRBJ2-2; no definite D call. Trimming cost V 0 bases and J 5 bases, with 4 bases left between them. This CDR3 is built from 13 residues. The germline gives CDR1 MNHEY, CDR2 SMNVEV (reference sequence). CDR3 loop: CASSLSETGELFF. CDR3 nucleotide sequence: TGTGCCAGCAGTTTATCAGAAACCGGGGAGCTGTTTTTT.

V usage is TRBV5-4 and J usage is TRBJ2-7; D is perhaps TRBD2 (6 bases). Trimming pared 1 base from V and 6 bases from J, leaving 17 bases between. The germline V gene has CDR1 SGHNT and CDR2 YYREEE (reference sequence). This CDR3 contains 15 residues. This chain's CDR3 is CASSLRELGVGEQYF. The DNA of the CDR3 is TGTGCCAGCAGCTTGCGGGAGCTAGGGGTGGGCGAGCAGTACTTC.

The chain carries TRBV6-5 and TRBJ2-1; the D is unclear. This CDR3 is built from 13 residues. The V end lost 6 bases, the J end lost 4 bases, and 10 bases lay between the germline ends. CDR1 is MNHEY, CDR2 SVGAGI, per germline. The CDR3 protein is CASSPGRYNEQFF. In DNA form, the CDR3 reads TGTGCCAGCAGCCCCGGACGGTACAATGAGCAGTTCTTC.

The chain links TRBV5-8 to TRBJ1-5; 7 bases are shared with TRBD1. Germline CDR1 is SGHTS and CDR2 is YDEGEE. The CDR3 consists of 16 residues. Trimming cost V 4 bases and J 5 bases; bases outside gene matches: 12. CDR3 sequence: CASSQVAGGYHQPQHF. The CDR3 nucleotides read TGTGCCAGCAGCCAGGTGGCAGGGGGGTATCATCAGCCCCAGCATTTT.

V and J are TRBV5-6 and TRBJ1-1, with D unresolved. Germline-derived CDR1 and CDR2 are SGHDT and YYEEEE. This CDR3 spans 12 amino acids. Trimming shortened V by 0 bases and J by 11 bases, and 11 bases separated the two germline ends. As DNA, the CDR3 is TGTGCCAGCAGCTTGGGGGAAACTATCGCTTTCTTT. This codes for CASSLGETIAFF.

V is TRBV7-9 and J is TRBJ1-1, with 7 bases that match TRBD1. With 6 bases clipped from V and 3 bases from J, the junction kept 7 bases outside the gene matches. The germline V gene encodes CDR1 SEHNR and CDR2 FQNEAQ (reference sequence). The CDR3 runs to 14 residues. The CDR3 region has the DNA TGTGCCAGCAGTTCAGGGGGGCAATACACTGAAGCTTTCTTT. This codes for CASSSGGQYTEAFF.

The genes are TRBV18 and TRBJ2-3; 7 positions match TRBD1. Unmatched junction bases numbered 11, after V lost 3 bases and J lost 2 bases. The CDR3 runs to 17 residues. CDR1 and CDR2 from the germline V gene are KGHSH and LQKENI. The CDR3 is CASSPEVGQQNTDTQYF. The CDR3 DNA follows: TGTGCCAGCTCACCCGAAGTGGGACAGCAGAACACAGATACGCAGTATTTT.

The chain employs TRBV6-5 and TRBJ2-1; TRBD1 aligns across 7 bases. Germline V gene sequence: CDR1 MNHEY, CDR2 SVGAGI. The CDR3 is 15 amino acids. The trim removed 6 bases at V and 5 bases at J, leaving 10 bases unmatched. The CDR3 DNA is TGTGCCAGCAGCCAGGACAGGCCGGTTAACAATGAGCAGTTCTTC. Amino acids: CASSQDRPVNNEQFF.

The chain has TRBV19 and TRBJ2-1; D possibly corresponds to TRBD1 (6 bases). V was pared by 6 bases and J by 2 bases, with 11 bases between. Per the germline V gene, CDR1 is LNHDA and CDR2 is SQIVND (reference sequence). The CDR3 totals 14 residues. The DNA for the CDR3 is TGTGCCAGTAGCTCACAGGGTGCCTACAATGAGCAGTTCTTC. It codes for CASSSQGAYNEQFF.

V usage is TRBV5-8 and J usage is TRBJ2-2, with 9 bases that match TRBD1. The V and J ends lost 4 bases and 1 base, in that order; junction bases with no gene match: 2. The CDR3 consists of 15 residues. Looked up from germline, CDR1 is SGHTS and CDR2 is YDEGEE. CDR3 region: CASSPGQGNTGELFF. In DNA form, the CDR3 reads TGTGCCAGCAGCCCGGGACAGGGGAACACCGGGGAGCTGTTTTTT.

J is TRBJ2-2 and V is TRBV7-3; D is unresolved. V dropped 2 bases and J dropped 7 bases, with 14 bases sitting between them. In germline, CDR1 is SGHTA, CDR2 FQGTGA. This CDR3 region has 15 residues. The CDR3 DNA reads as TGTGCCAGCAGCTTAGATATAGGAGATGGCGGGGAGCTGTTTTTT. This encodes CASSLDIGDGGELFF.

The chain is built from TRBV7-3 and TRBJ2-3; D perhaps matches TRBD1 (5 bases). Germline values: CDR1 SGHTA, CDR2 FQGTGA. With 2 bases removed from V and 2 bases from J, the gap between germline ends came to 11 bases. The length of the CDR3 is 15 residues. The chain's CDR3 is CASSLFGAATDTQYF. CDR3 DNA sequence: TGTGCCAGCAGCTTATTTGGGGCCGCCACAGATACGCAGTATTTT.